The 17 T cell receptor beta chains below come from one sample, sequenced in a study of blood T cell repertoires in COVID-19. Assay used: immunoSEQ multiplex PCR; TCRdb lists only in-frame clones, some missing. The data contain 150,000 to 160,000 clones, roughly 80% of them seen just once; the ten biggest clones take up roughly 12%. Material: peripheral blood. Receptors were obtained from a woman aged 55 to 70 with COVID-19, enrolled during active disease.

The chain joins TRBV27 to TRBJ1-1; 8 bases match TRBD1. J lost 3 bases, V lost 4 bases, and 4 bases had no gene match. The germline CDR1 and CDR2 sequences are MNHEY and SMNVEV (reference sequence). The CDR3 runs to 14 residues. The CDR3 DNA is TGTGCCAGCAGTTCGCAGGGGGCCTACACTGAAGCTTTCTTT. Translating gives CASSSQGAYTEAFF.

The CDR3 spells CASSTGQVNQPQHF. CDR3 coding DNA: TGTGCCAGCTCAACGGGACAGGTCAATCAGCCCCAGCATTTT. The J gene is TRBJ1-5, the V gene TRBV18; TRBD1 matches 8 bases. Trimming removed 5 bases from V and 3 bases from J; junction bases left unmatched: 3. The CDR3 consists of 14 residues. The germline CDR1 and CDR2 sequences are KGHSH and LQKENI.

The chain has TRBV29-1 and TRBJ2-2; 7 nucleotides agree with TRBD1. The CDR3 is made up of 15 amino acids. The trim removed 7 bases at V and 7 bases at J, leaving 15 bases unmatched. Germline CDR1 SQVTM, CDR2 ANQGSEA. DNA for the CDR3: TGCAGCGCCCGCAGAATCACAGGGGTAGGCGGGGAGCTGTTTTTT. Encoded protein: CSARRITGVGGELFF.

The chain uses TRBV11-2 and TRBJ2-1, with 11 bases matching TRBD2. J gave up 3 bases and V 4 bases, and 2 bases lay outside the gene matches. CDR3 length: 15 residues. The germline V gene encodes CDR1 SGHAT and CDR2 FQNNGV. CDR3 amino acids: CASSYLAGGYNEQFF. CDR3 sequence (DNA): TGTGCCAGCAGCTATCTAGCGGGAGGCTACAATGAGCAGTTCTTC.

The chain links TRBV19 to TRBJ1-5; 7 bases are a match to TRBD1. The CDR3 has 14 residues. CDR1 is LNHDA, CDR2 SQIVND, per germline (reference sequence). Trimming cost V 7 bases and J 7 bases; bases outside gene matches: 10. Here the CDR3 DNA reads TGTGCCAGTACTACCACAGGGGACAACCAGCCCCAGCATTTT. Translation gives CASTTTGDNQPQHF.

In its sample, this clone was seen once. The V and J genes are TRBV7-6 and TRBJ1-4; TRBD1 agrees at 7 bases. CDR1 SGHVS and CDR2 FNYEAQ come from the germline V gene. There are 15 residues in the CDR3. V shed 5 bases, J shed 3 bases, and the junction held 6 bases outside the gene matches. The CDR3 protein is CASSRNRGSNEKLFF. The CDR3 DNA reads TGTGCCAGCAGCAGGAACAGGGGTTCTAATGAAAAACTGTTTTTT.

The chain has TRBV7-9 and TRBJ2-2; D is unresolved. V shed 6 bases and J shed 6 bases, with 5 bases lying between them. This CDR3 contains 11 residues. The germline gives CDR1 SEHNR, CDR2 FQNEAQ (reference sequence). CDR3 amino acids: CASSHPGELFF. DNA for the CDR3: TGTGCCAGCAGTCATCCCGGGGAGCTGTTTTTT.

This chain links TRBV6-5 with TRBJ1-5, with TRBD1 identical over 9 bases. From germline, CDR1 is MNHEY and CDR2 SVGAGI. This CDR3 is 15 amino acids long. Trimming took 6 bases from V and 2 from J; bases not matched to a gene: 5. CDR3 loop: CASSPDRGGNQPQHF. CDR3 DNA sequence: TGTGCCAGCAGCCCCGACAGGGGGGGCAATCAGCCCCAGCATTTT.

The genes are TRBV12-5 and TRBJ2-2; 8 bases are a match to TRBD2. V lost 0 bases to trimming and J lost 4 bases; unmatched junction nucleotides: 1. The CDR3 totals 15 residues. In germline, CDR1 is LGHNT, CDR2 FRNRAP. CDR3 DNA sequence: TGTGCTAGTGGTTTGGTACGGGAGGGCACCGGGGAGCTGTTTTTT. It translates to CASGLVREGTGELFF.

The gene calls are TRBV7-9 and TRBJ1-4; D call uncertain. V lost 0 bases and J lost 4, with 3 bases in between. The CDR3 covers 13 residues. The germline gives CDR1 SEHNR, CDR2 FQNEAQ (reference sequence). CDR3 amino acids: CASSLASNEKLFF. CDR3 in DNA: TGTGCCAGCAGCTTAGCGAGTAATGAAAAACTGTTTTTT.

The chain has TRBV11-1 and TRBJ1-4; TRBD1 might be the D (6 bases). There are 15 residues in the CDR3. Looked up from germline, CDR1 is SGHAT and CDR2 is FQDESV (reference sequence). V gave up 4 bases and J gave up 0 bases, with 9 bases separating them. In DNA, the CDR3 is TGTGCCAGCAGCTCCGGGACACCAACTAATGAAAAACTGTTTTTT. Amino acids: CASSSGTPTNEKLFF.

The gene calls are TRBV18 and TRBJ2-1, with D possibly TRBD2 on 7 matching bases. Germline CDR1 reads KGHSH; CDR2 reads LQKENI. The V end was cut by 4 bases, the J end by 3 bases, with 16 bases between. The CDR3 is 16 residues long. CDR3 in amino acids: CASSLRGPSGYNEQFF. In DNA, the CDR3 is TGTGCCAGCTCACTCAGGGGCCCTAGCGGCTACAATGAGCAGTTCTTC.

The rearrangement links TRBV6-4 to TRBJ2-3; TRBD2 aligns across 11 bases. Trimming at V came to 2 bases and at J to 4 bases, leaving 5 bases not matched to a gene. The CDR3 is 16 amino acids. Germline CDR1 reads MRHNA; CDR2 reads SNTAGT. The CDR3 protein is CASSDPTSGMPDTQYF. The DNA of the CDR3 is TGTGCCAGCAGTGACCCGACTAGCGGGATGCCAGATACGCAGTATTTT.

V usage is TRBV5-6 and J usage is TRBJ1-2; D is unclear. The germline V gene has CDR1 SGHDT and CDR2 YYEEEE. The CDR3 contains 14 residues. V was pared by 0 bases and J by 5 bases, with 11 bases between. This CDR3 is CASSLVGGWYGYTF. The CDR3 DNA follows: TGTGCCAGCAGCTTGGTTGGCGGGTGGTATGGCTACACCTTC.

This chain links TRBV5-4 with TRBJ1-1; TRBD1 is a possible D gene (6 bases). The V gene's germline CDR1 is SGHNT and CDR2 YYREEE (reference sequence). With 4 bases removed from V and 1 base from J, the gap between germline ends came to 8 bases. This CDR3 comprises 13 residues. The CDR3 DNA sequence: TGTGCCAGCAGCCTGGACAGGAACACTGAAGCTTTCTTT. Its translation is CASSLDRNTEAFF. Full variable domain (rest looked up from reference TRBV5-4 and TRBJ1-1): ETGVTQSPTHLIKTRGQQVTLRCSSQSGHNTVSWYQQALGQGPQFIFQYYREEENGRGNFPPRFSGLQFPNYSSELNVNALELDDSALYLCASSLDRNTEAFFGQGTRLTVV.

The rearrangement uses TRBV5-1 and TRBJ2-2, with a weak D call TRBD2 (6 bases). CDR1 is SGHRS and CDR2 is YFSETQ in the germline V gene. This CDR3 is 16 amino acids long. Trimming stripped 1 base from V and 4 bases from J, with 14 bases between. The CDR3 coding sequence is TGCGCCAGCAGCTTGCTAGGGGAAGCGGGCACCGGGGAGCTGTTTTTT. Protein: CASSLLGEAGTGELFF.

This chain uses TRBV11-2 with TRBJ1-2; perhaps TRBD1 as D (6 bases). CDR3 length: 14 amino acids. Germline V gene lookup returns CDR1 SGHAT and CDR2 FQNNGV. With 4 bases removed from V and 8 bases from J, the gap between germline ends came to 17 bases. The CDR3 sequence: CASSSLKRGKGYTF. Here the CDR3 DNA reads TGTGCCAGCAGCTCCCTGAAAAGGGGGAAAGGCTACACCTTC. Full variable domain (remainder filled in from reference TRBV11-2 and TRBJ1-2): EAGVAQSPRYKIIEKRQSVAFWCNPISGHATLYWYQQILGQGPKLLIQFQNNGVVDDSQLPKDRFSAERLKGVDSTLKIQPAKLEDSAVYLCASSSLKRGKGYTFGSGTRLTVV.